Below are 13 T cell receptor beta chains sequenced from a single sample in a study of T cell repertoires in cytomegalovirus infection. Their antigens are not known. TCRdb re-called the reads with MiXCR, one entry per CDR3 protein. Among fewer than 950,000 distinct CDR3 sequences listed, around a third were seen once. Sequenced here: cultured CD8+ T cells from PBMCs, sampled from culture after CMV antigen stimulation. The receptors come from a human donor in good health (CMV status not recorded). Some clones in this sample may be carry-over from other donors' samples.

This clonotype showed up just a few times. This sequence joins TRBV2 and TRBJ1-4; unclear D gene. The germline V and J ends were trimmed by 5 bases and 6 bases, with 16 bases remaining between them. This CDR3 is built from 15 residues. Germline assignment: CDR1 SNHLY and CDR2 FYNNEI. CDR3 residues: CASSRAAAGDEKLFF. The CDR3, as DNA: TGTGCCAGCAGTAGGGCCGCTGCAGGCGATGAAAAACTGTTTTTT.

This clonotype was seen a single time. This rearrangement joins TRBV2 to TRBJ1-1, with a possible D match to TRBD1 (6 bases). Trimming removed 3 bases from V and 4 bases from J, with 12 bases in between. Germline-derived CDR1 and CDR2 are SNHLY and FYNNEI. The CDR3 is made up of 14 amino acids. The DNA of the CDR3 is TGTGCCAGCAGTGACCCAGGGGATAGCACTGAAGCTTTCTTT. Its protein is CASSDPGDSTEAFF.

Comments on this clonotype: A clone one base away is much larger, so this may be a read error. V usage is TRBV7-6 and J usage is TRBJ2-5, with 8 bases matching TRBD1. The CDR3 spans 15 residues. J lost 5 bases, V lost 4 bases, and 9 bases had no gene match. Germline assignment: CDR1 SGHVS and CDR2 FNYEAQ. CDR3 nucleotide sequence: TGTGCCAGCAGCTCCGGCGCAGGGGGCAGGGAGACCCAGTACTTC. Residues: CASSSGAGGRETQYF.

The table lists this clonotype with many counts. V usage is TRBV6-1 and J usage is TRBJ1-5; D gene ambiguous. Germline loops: CDR1 MNHNS, CDR2 SASEGT. The CDR3 contains 15 residues. The V end was cut by 2 bases, the J end by 1 base, with 9 bases between. The CDR3 bases are TGTGCCAGCAGTGAACTTTGGGGAAGCAATCAGCCCCAGCATTTT. It yields the protein CASSELWGSNQPQHF.

This clonotype turned up a few times. In DNA, the CDR3 is TGTGCCAGCAGCTTGCGCGGGGGAGCCGCCGGCTCCTACGAGCAGTACTTC. Translating gives CASSLRGGAAGSYEQYF. The chain links TRBV5-6 to TRBJ2-7; 7 nucleotides match TRBD2. V lost 1 base to trimming and J lost 0 bases; unmatched junction nucleotides: 10. CDR3 length: 17 amino acids. Germline CDR1 is SGHDT and CDR2 is YYEEEE.

This clonotype was observed a handful of times. This sequence joins TRBV7-9 and TRBJ2-5; the match to TRBD2 covers 7 bases. The V gene's germline CDR1 is SEHNR and CDR2 FQNEAQ (reference sequence). The CDR3 consists of 14 residues. V lost 5 bases, J lost 2 bases, and 5 bases stayed unmatched. CDR3 sequence: CASSDWTSQETQYF. The CDR3 DNA reads TGTGCCAGCAGCGATTGGACTAGTCAAGAGACCCAGTACTTC.

The V call is TRBV12-5, the J call TRBJ2-5; D remains ambiguous. Trimming stripped 1 base from V and 2 bases from J, with 11 bases between. CDR1 and CDR2 from the germline V gene are LGHNT and FRNRAP. This CDR3 contains 15 residues. The CDR3 sequence: CASGLGITAQETQYF. The CDR3 region has the DNA TGTGCTAGTGGTTTGGGAATAACAGCTCAAGAGACCCAGTACTTC. Complete variable domain (other parts from reference TRBV12-5 and TRBJ2-5): DARVTQTPRHKVTEMGQEVTMRCQPILGHNTVFWYRQTMMQGLELLAYFRNRAPLDDSGMPKDRFSAEMPDATLATLKIQPSEPRDSAVYFCASGLGITAQETQYFGPGTRLLVL.

In this sample, this clonotype turned up a few times. The V gene is TRBV7-2, the J gene TRBJ1-1; 9 bases agree with TRBD1. V was pared by 5 bases and J by 2 bases, with 6 bases of the junction left unmatched. The germline CDR1 and CDR2 sequences are SGHTA and FQGNSA. The CDR3 spans 15 residues. CDR3 region: CASSQPGQGNTEAFF. The DNA for the CDR3 is TGTGCCAGCAGCCAGCCGGGACAGGGAAACACTGAAGCTTTCTTT.

This clonotype was observed a few times. The rearrangement uses TRBV6-1 and TRBJ1-1; the D is unclear. Germline V gene lookup returns CDR1 MNHNS and CDR2 SASEGT. The V gene lost 0 bases and the J gene lost 3 bases, with 11 bases spanning the gap. This CDR3 is built from 15 residues. CDR3 in amino acids: CASSEARTRYTEAFF. The CDR3 bases are TGTGCCAGCAGTGAAGCGCGTACAAGATACACTGAAGCTTTCTTT.

The chain has TRBV11-2 and TRBJ2-1, with D tentatively TRBD1 (5 bases). Germline CDR1 and CDR2: SGHAT and FQNNGV. The CDR3 covers 17 residues. V was clipped by 5 bases and J by 4 bases, with 21 bases between them. The CDR3 is CASSPLHAVGVYNEQFF. CDR3 DNA: TGTGCCAGCAGCCCCCTCCACGCCGTAGGGGTTTACAATGAGCAGTTCTTC.

V gene TRBV7-6 combines with J gene TRBJ2-6; D is uncertain. V was pared by 5 bases and J by 1 base, with 12 bases between. Germline-derived CDR1 and CDR2 are SGHVS and FNYEAQ. This CDR3 spans 16 amino acids. CDR3 bases: TGTGCCAGCAGCCCATCCTCCAGGTCTGGGGCCAACGTCCTGACTTTC. Its translation: CASSPSSRSGANVLTF.

The chain carries TRBV7-3 and TRBJ1-2; weak D call: TRBD1 (5 bases). The germline CDR1 and CDR2 sequences are SGHTA and FQGTGA. The CDR3 runs 15 residues. Deletions cut 2 bases from V and 2 bases from J, with 12 bases between. The CDR3 DNA is TGTGCCAGCAGCTTACCCCGGGACGGAAACTATGGCTACACCTTC. It translates to CASSLPRDGNYGYTF.

The chain recombines TRBV7-8 with TRBJ2-1, with unresolved D. Per germline, CDR1 SGHVS and CDR2 FQNEAQ. Deletions cut 3 bases from V and 9 bases from J, with 15 bases between. The CDR3 runs 14 residues. The CDR3 DNA sequence: TGTGCCAGCAGCTTCTCGACTTTTGTCCCTGAGCAGTTCTTC. As protein: CASSFSTFVPEQFF.